Presented here are 29 T cell receptor beta chains from one specimen sequenced in a study of T cell responses to AZD1222 COVID-19 vaccine. Repertoires were generated with immunoSEQ multiplex PCR, while TCRdb's copy carries only in-frame clones and drops some. This table has some 130,000 clones, 80% to 95% appearing once. Sequenced here: peripheral blood, sampled 28 days after the second AZD1222 dose. Receptors were obtained from an adult who received the AZD1222 COVID-19 vaccine.

The chain joins TRBV13 to TRBJ2-2; TRBD1 matches 8 bases. The J segment lost 3 bases and the V segment lost 2 bases, leaving 5 bases of the junction unmatched. The CDR3 loop spans 16 amino acids. Germline V CDR1 and CDR2: PRHDT, FYEKMQ (reference sequence). The CDR3 nucleotides read TGTGCCAGCAGCTTATTGCAGGGGGCGGACACCGGGGAGCTGTTTTTT. Encoded protein: CASSLLQGADTGELFF.

The V gene is TRBV7-2, the J gene TRBJ1-1; 9 bases are shared with TRBD1. The V segment lost 7 bases and the J segment 4 bases; nucleotides outside the gene matches: 7. Germline lookup yields CDR1 SGHTA and CDR2 FQGNSA. There are 14 residues in the CDR3. The CDR3 DNA sequence: TGTGCCAGCAAAGACAGGGGGAGTGCCACTGAAGCTTTCTTT. Its protein product is CASKDRGSATEAFF.

This rearrangement joins TRBV30 to TRBJ1-6, with 8 bases fitting TRBD1. Germline V gene data show CDR1 as GTSNPN and CDR2 as SVGIG (reference sequence). The CDR3 length is 12 residues. V was clipped by 3 bases and J by 10 bases; unmatched bases: 2. The CDR3 spells CAWRGTGSPLHF. The CDR3 bases are TGTGCCTGGAGGGGGACAGGATCACCCCTCCACTTT.

This clone was observed once. This rearrangement joins TRBV11-2 to TRBJ1-6; 8 bases agree with TRBD1. V shed 5 bases and J 4 bases; nucleotides not matched to a gene: 4. Germline assignment: CDR1 SGHAT and CDR2 FQNNGV. The CDR3 totals 15 residues. CDR3 DNA sequence: TGTGCCAGCAGCCCCCGACAGGGGTATAATTCACCCCTCCACTTT. It codes for CASSPRQGYNSPLHF. Full variable domain (rest looked up from reference TRBV11-2 and TRBJ1-6): EAGVAQSPRYKIIEKRQSVAFWCNPISGHATLYWYQQILGQGPKLLIQFQNNGVVDDSQLPKDRFSAERLKGVDSTLKIQPAKLEDSAVYLCASSPRQGYNSPLHFGNGTRLTVT.

A single count supports this clone. The CDR3 reads CASSLNTLSGNTIYF. CDR3 in DNA: TGTGCCAGCAGCTTAAACACCCTCTCTGGAAACACCATATATTTT. V and J are TRBV7-9 and TRBJ1-3; no definite D call. In germline, CDR1 is SEHNR, CDR2 FQNEAQ (reference sequence). CDR3 length: 15 amino acids. V was trimmed by 2 bases and J by 0 bases, leaving 8 bases between them. Full variable domain (outside the CDR3, taken from reference TRBV7-9 and TRBJ1-3): DTGVSQNPRHKITKRGQNVTFRCDPISEHNRLYWYRQTLGQGPEFLTYFQNEAQLEKSRLLSDRFSAERPKGSFSTLEIQRTEQGDSAMYLCASSLNTLSGNTIYFGEGSWLTVV.

This sequence joins TRBV11-2 and TRBJ1-5; 8 nucleotides agree with TRBD1. The CDR3 is 15 residues long. Germline V gene lookup returns CDR1 SGHAT and CDR2 FQNNGV. With 5 bases clipped from V and 7 bases from J, the junction kept 10 bases outside the gene matches. The CDR3 DNA follows: TGTGCCAGCAGCATCGAGACAGGGGTGCGGCAGCCCCAGCATTTT. It specifies CASSIETGVRQPQHF.

The genes are TRBV7-8 and TRBJ2-7, with TRBD1 matching over 7 bases. The CDR3 loop spans 15 amino acids. V lost 0 bases to trimming and J lost 3 bases; unmatched junction nucleotides: 5. Per the germline V gene, CDR1 is SGHVS and CDR2 is FQNEAQ. The CDR3 nucleotides are TGTGCCAGCAGCTTAGCACGGGGACAGAACTACGAGCAGTACTTC. This gives the protein CASSLARGQNYEQYF. Variable domain in full (rest from reference TRBV7-8 and TRBJ2-7): GAGVSQSPRYKVAKRGQDVALRCDPISGHVSLFWYQQALGQGPEFLTYFQNEAQLDKSGLPSDRFFAERPEGSVSTLKIQRTQQEDSAVYLCASSLARGQNYEQYFGPGTRLTVT.

This clone was observed once. The CDR3 reads CASSFVPGQNTEAFF. CDR3 nucleotide sequence: TGCGCCAGCAGCTTCGTGCCTGGACAGAACACTGAAGCTTTCTTT. This chain connects TRBV5-1 to TRBJ1-1, with D maybe TRBD1 (5 bases). The CDR3 consists of 15 residues. V was clipped by 2 bases and J by 1 base, with 12 bases between them. Germline CDR1 and CDR2: SGHRS and YFSETQ.

The V and J genes are TRBV11-3 and TRBJ2-7; 9 positions match TRBD1. Per the germline V gene, CDR1 is SGHNT and CDR2 is YENEEA. J gave up 4 bases and V 5 bases, and 6 bases lay outside the gene matches. This CDR3 spans 14 amino acids. Here the CDR3 DNA reads TGTGCCAGCAGCGTCGCGGGACAGGGATACGAGCAGTACTTC. Its translation: CASSVAGQGYEQYF.

The chain joins TRBV18 to TRBJ1-6; 7 nucleotides agree with TRBD1. The J segment lost 7 bases and the V segment lost 3 bases, leaving 9 bases of the junction unmatched. The CDR3 length is 16 residues. Germline assignment: CDR1 KGHSH and CDR2 LQKENI. CDR3 amino acids: CASSPGGQNLNSPLHF. The CDR3 DNA reads TGTGCCAGCTCACCGGGGGGACAGAACTTAAATTCACCCCTCCACTTT.

The chain recombines TRBV7-9 with TRBJ2-2; D remains unclear. In germline, CDR1 is SEHNR, CDR2 FQNEAQ (reference sequence). The CDR3 consists of 14 residues. Between the trimmed V and J ends, which lost 1 base and 2 bases, there was a span of 5 bases. CDR3 sequence (DNA): TGTGCCAGCAGCTTAGGTCACAACACCGGGGAGCTGTTTTTT. This codes for CASSLGHNTGELFF.

This sequence joins TRBV7-2 and TRBJ2-3; D unclear. V was pared by 3 bases and J by 3 bases, with 4 bases between. The CDR3 runs to 12 residues. CDR1 is SGHTA and CDR2 is FQGNSA in the germline V gene. CDR3 nucleotide sequence: TGTGCCAGCAGCTTTTATACAGATACGCAGTATTTT. Translation gives CASSFYTDTQYF.

The chain is built from TRBV5-4 and TRBJ1-2; no definite D call. Trimming cost V 0 bases and J 2 bases, with 11 bases left between them. CDR1 is SGHNT and CDR2 is YYREEE in the germline V gene (reference sequence). There are 15 residues in the CDR3. The CDR3 spells CASSLVGPTNYGYTF. The CDR3 bases are TGTGCCAGCAGCTTGGTTGGACCAACAAACTATGGCTACACCTTC.

This clone was counted between two and nine times. The chain has TRBV10-3 and TRBJ1-2; D is unclear. Trimming stripped 0 bases from V and 0 bases from J, with 14 bases between. CDR1 and CDR2 from the germline V gene are ENHRY and SYGVKD. The CDR3 contains 17 residues. DNA for the CDR3: TGTGCCATCAGTGAGTCGAATTGGGCAAGCTCTAACTATGGCTACACCTTC. Translated: CAISESNWASSNYGYTF.

This clone was observed once. The rearrangement uses TRBV11-2 and TRBJ1-2, with a possible D match to TRBD1 (5 bases). Germline V gives CDR1 SGHAT, CDR2 FQNNGV. There are 13 residues in the CDR3. V gave up 5 bases and J gave up 4 bases, with 11 bases separating them. The CDR3 DNA reads as TGTGCCAGCAGCCAATGGGGCAGCTATGGCTACACCTTC. Translation: CASSQWGSYGYTF.

The rearrangement joins TRBV6-5 to TRBJ2-3, with 9 positions matching TRBD1. Germline values: CDR1 MNHEY, CDR2 SVGAGI. The CDR3 consists of 15 residues. The V segment lost 0 bases and the J segment 10 bases; nucleotides outside the gene matches: 8. The CDR3 loop is CASSYSKPGQGAQYF. As DNA, the CDR3 is TGTGCCAGCAGTTACTCTAAACCGGGACAGGGCGCGCAGTATTTT.

The rearrangement joins TRBV3-1 (or the pseudogene TRBV3-2) to TRBJ1-2, with D possibly TRBD1 on 6 matching bases. The CDR3 consists of 15 residues. Trimming removed 7 bases at V and 8 bases at J, with 23 bases between. Germline V gene sequence: CDR1 LGHDT, CDR2 YNNKEL (reference sequence). The CDR3 region is CASTINRVPLSGYTF. DNA of the CDR3: TGTGCCAGCACCATAAACAGGGTACCTTTATCCGGCTACACCTTC.

The chain recombines TRBV5-1 with TRBJ1-6; D uncertain. Germline values: CDR1 SGHRS, CDR2 YFSETQ. This CDR3 has 13 amino acids. Trimming took 4 bases from V and 7 from J, leaving 9 bases between them. The CDR3 DNA sequence: TGCGCCAGCAGCAGTCCGGGGAATTCACCCCTCCACTTT. It is translated as CASSSPGNSPLHF.

The chain carries TRBV5-1 and TRBJ2-5, with 7 bases matching TRBD1. The CDR3 totals 12 residues. J gave up 5 bases and V 5 bases, and 3 bases lay outside the gene matches. Germline loops: CDR1 SGHRS, CDR2 YFSETQ. DNA of the CDR3: TGCGCCAGCAGACAGGGGAGTGAGACCCAGTACTTC. It is translated as CASRQGSETQYF. Together with reference TRBV5-1 and TRBJ2-5, the CDR3 gives the full variable domain: KAGVTQTPRYLIKTRGQQVTLSCSPISGHRSVSWYQQTPGQGLQFLFEYFSETQRNKGNFPGRFSGRQFSNSRSEMNVSTLELGDSALYLCASRQGSETQYFGPGTRLLVL.

The rearrangement joins TRBV6-5 to TRBJ2-7; D may be TRBD1 (6 bases). Trimming cost V 3 bases and J 10 bases, with 16 bases left between them. CDR1 and CDR2 from the germline V gene are MNHEY and SVGAGI. The CDR3 sequence is 13 residues long. Here the CDR3 DNA reads TGTGCCAGCAGTTATTTCACAGGGATCGGTCAGTACTTC. Protein sequence: CASSYFTGIGQYF.

The rearrangement uses TRBV2 and TRBJ1-5; a possible D gene is TRBD1 (6 bases). With 6 bases removed from V and 2 bases from J, the gap between germline ends came to 8 bases. The CDR3 contains 13 residues. Germline-derived CDR1 and CDR2 are SNHLY and FYNNEI. In DNA, the CDR3 is TGTGCCAGCAGGAGGGGGGGCAATCAGCCCCAGCATTTT. It yields the protein CASRRGGNQPQHF. Full variable domain (rest looked up from reference TRBV2 and TRBJ1-5): EPEVTQTPSHQVTQMGQEVILRCVPISNHLYFYWYRQILGQKVEFLVSFYNNEISEKSEIFDDQFSVERPDGSNFTLKIRSTKLEDSAMYFCASRRGGNQPQHFGDGTRLSIL.

This chain links TRBV6-2 or TRBV6-3 with TRBJ2-2; 10 nucleotides match TRBD1. The CDR3 is 17 residues long. V was clipped by 0 bases and J by 6 bases; unmatched bases: 7. The germline CDR1 and CDR2 sequences are MNHEY and SVGEGT. The CDR3 region is CASSYSGDRGLAGELFF. CDR3 DNA: TGTGCCAGCAGTTACTCCGGGGACAGGGGACTCGCCGGGGAGCTGTTTTTT.

The chain recombines TRBV2 with TRBJ2-2; 10 nucleotides match TRBD1. The CDR3 is 20 amino acids. Trimming cost V 8 bases and J 0 bases; bases outside gene matches: 18. The germline CDR1 and CDR2 sequences are SNHLY and FYNNEI. CDR3 region: CASLRSRDRGDFSNTGELFF. The CDR3 DNA follows: TGTGCCAGCCTTCGATCCCGGGACAGGGGCGATTTTTCGAACACCGGGGAGCTGTTTTTT. The whole variable domain, filled in from reference TRBV2 and TRBJ2-2, reads EPEVTQTPSHQVTQMGQEVILRCVPISNHLYFYWYRQILGQKVEFLVSFYNNEISEKSEIFDDQFSVERPDGSNFTLKIRSTKLEDSAMYFCASLRSRDRGDFSNTGELFFGEGSRLTVL.

The rearrangement links TRBV12-3 or TRBV12-4 to TRBJ2-5; no reliable D call. Trimming pared 0 bases from V and 2 bases from J, leaving 4 bases between. CDR3 length: 13 residues. The CDR3 region has the DNA TGTGCCAGCAGTTTAGCCAGACAAGAGACCCAGTACTTC. This translates into CASSLARQETQYF.

The J gene is TRBJ1-2, the V gene TRBV5-5, with 8 bases that match TRBD1. The CDR3 loop spans 15 amino acids. The V gene end was trimmed by 0 bases and the J gene end by 5 bases; junction bases not matched to a gene: 6. Germline-derived CDR1 and CDR2 are SGHKS and YYEKEE (reference sequence). The CDR3 spells CASSLEQGARYGYTF. In DNA, the CDR3 is TGTGCCAGCAGCTTGGAGCAGGGGGCAAGATATGGCTACACCTTC.

This chain joins TRBV6-1 and TRBJ2-2; D is uncertain. V lost 1 base and J 6 bases, leaving 12 bases between the germline ends. This CDR3 spans 15 amino acids. From germline, CDR1 is MNHNS and CDR2 SASEGT. Here the CDR3 DNA reads TGTGCCAGCAGTGAAGACGGAAGGGTATCCGGGGAGCTGTTTTTT. Its translation: CASSEDGRVSGELFF.

V gene TRBV12-3 or TRBV12-4 combines with J gene TRBJ2-7, with D uncertain. The CDR3 extends over 10 amino acids. V lost 6 bases and J lost 7, with 7 bases in between. The CDR3: CASSLGEQYF. As DNA, the CDR3 is TGTGCCAGCAGCCTCGGGGAGCAGTACTTC.

The chain carries TRBV5-1 and TRBJ1-2; D is perhaps TRBD1 (6 bases). The germline V gene encodes CDR1 SGHRS and CDR2 YFSETQ. CDR3 length: 16 residues. The germline V and J ends were trimmed by 0 bases and 2 bases, with 14 bases remaining between them. CDR3 region: CASSLGQAIVNYGYTF. The CDR3 nucleotides are TGCGCCAGCAGCTTGGGACAGGCGATTGTCAACTATGGCTACACCTTC.

CDR3 nucleotides: TGTGCCACCAGTCAGGACAGGGTCTATGAGCAGTTCTTC. It codes for CATSQDRVYEQFF. The chain is built from TRBV15 and TRBJ2-1; 8 bases line up with TRBD1. The V and J ends lost 6 bases and 8 bases, in that order; junction bases with no gene match: 6. The CDR3 totals 13 residues. In germline, CDR1 is LNHNV, CDR2 YYDKDF (reference sequence).